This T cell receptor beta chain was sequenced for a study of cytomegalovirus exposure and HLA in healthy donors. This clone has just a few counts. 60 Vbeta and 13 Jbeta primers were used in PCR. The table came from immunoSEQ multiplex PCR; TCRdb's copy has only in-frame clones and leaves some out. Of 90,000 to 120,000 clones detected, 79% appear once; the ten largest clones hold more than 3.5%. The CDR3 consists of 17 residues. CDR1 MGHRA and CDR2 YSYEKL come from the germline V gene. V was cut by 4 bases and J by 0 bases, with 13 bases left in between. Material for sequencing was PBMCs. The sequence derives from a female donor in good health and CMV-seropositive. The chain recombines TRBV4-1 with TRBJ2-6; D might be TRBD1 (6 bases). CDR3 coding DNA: TGCGCCAGCAGCCGGGAGAGGGGGAGCTCTGGGGCCAACGTCCTGACTTTC. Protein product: CASSRERGSSGANVLTF.